Listed below are T cell receptor beta chains from one sample, sequenced in a study of Graves' ophthalmopathy and Graves' hyperthyroidism. TCRdb re-called the multiplex PCR reads with MiXCR, one entry per CDR3 protein. The sample carries about 400,000 distinct CDR3 sequences, 18% recorded once. The sequenced material came from peripheral blood. These receptor sequences come from a woman under 30 with Graves' ophthalmopathy. Each CDR3 is given with its conserved first and last residue. D genes are given only for firm matches. Clone size is stated in some rows and not others, as once, few, many or a class when expanded.

>many|TRBJ1-6|TRBD1|TRBV6-1
TGTGCCAGCAGTAAGACCGTAGGAGGGACAGGAGAAAGTAATTCACCCCTCCACTTT
CASSKTVGGTGESNSPLHF
>many|TRBJ2-2|TRBD2|TRBV6-4
TGTGCCACCCGGTTCAGGAGCGGGAGGACCCTCCTCGGGGAGCTGTTTTTT
CATRFRSGRTLLGELFF
>many|TRBJ2-5|.|TRBV6-1
TGTGCCAGCAGTGGGGGCAGGGTAGCACGGGAGACCCAGTACTTC
CASSGGRVARETQYF
>many|TRBJ1-5|.|TRBV6-2/TRBV6-3
TGTGCCAGCAGTTACCCCAAAACGAATCAGCCCCAGCATTTT
CASSYPKTNQPQHF
>many|TRBJ1-3|.|TRBV28
TGTGCCAGCAGTTCACGCCTATCTGGAAACACCATATATTTT
CASSSRLSGNTIYF
>many|TRBJ2-5|.|TRBV19
TGTGCCAGTACCCCGGACTCCGGAGGTGGGACCCAGTACTTC
CASTPDSGGGTQYF
>many|TRBJ1-6|TRBD1|TRBV19
TGTGCCAGTAGTCTTAGACCGACAGGGACGAATTCACCCCTCCACTTT
CASSLRPTGTNSPLHF
>once|TRBJ2-7|TRBD1|TRBV28
TGTGCCAGCAGTTTGCCGAAGACAGGGACCTACGAGCAGTACTTC
CASSLPKTGTYEQYF
>.|TRBJ2-2|.|TRBV6-1
TGTGCCAGCAGTGAAGGTCTCGGCGGGCCCGGGGAGCTGTTTTTT
CASSEGLGGPGELFF
>many|TRBJ1-2|TRBD1|TRBV30
TGTGCCTGGAGGCCGGGACAGGGAATCTACACCTTC
CAWRPGQGIYTF
>many|TRBJ2-5|.|TRBV11-2
TGTGCCAGCAGCTTAGAGTGGGACCTCTTGCCCGGGGAGACCCAGTACTTC
CASSLEWDLLPGETQYF
>few|TRBJ2-5|TRBD2|TRBV4-2
TGTGCCAGCAGCCAAGCGGGAGGGACTAGCGGTCTCCAGGAGACCCAGTACTTC
CASSQAGGTSGLQETQYF
>few|TRBJ1-6|TRBD1|TRBV30
TGTGCCTGGAGTGTAAAAGTTCAGATCGGACAGGCCCCTTCACCCCTCCACTTT
CAWSVKVQIGQAPSPLHF
>many|TRBJ1-3|.|TRBV11-2
TGTGCCAGCAGCTTTAAGGCTGGGTACTCTGGAAACACCATATATTTT
CASSFKAGYSGNTIYF
>few|TRBJ2-3|.|TRBV6-2/TRBV6-3
TGTGCCAGCAGGGGGTGGGGACAACCGGGAAGTAGAGATACGCAGTATTTT
CASRGWGQPGSRDTQYF
>many|TRBJ2-7|TRBD2|TRBV20-1
TGCAGTGCTAGAGATCTTAGAGCGGGAGCCCTTACCTACGAGCAGTACTTC
CSARDLRAGALTYEQYF
>many|TRBJ2-2|.|TRBV7-2
TGTGCCAGCAGCCCGCGTCAGGATTCCGGGGAGCTGTTTTTT
CASSPRQDSGELFF
>many|TRBJ2-7|.|TRBV27
TGTGCCAGCAGTTTATCGACCCCTTCGCCGGGGGCTAGCGTCCCGTACGAGCAGTACTTC
CASSLSTPSPGASVPYEQYF
>many|TRBJ2-3|.|TRBV24-1
TGTGCCACCAGTGGATTACTTTCTGGAATTGACAGCACAGATACGCAGTATTTT
CATSGLLSGIDSTDTQYF
>many|TRBJ2-2|TRBD2|TRBV7-3
TGTGCCAGCAGCTCAAAGGGACTAGCGGGCCGCACCGGGGAGCTGTTTTTT
CASSSKGLAGRTGELFF
>many|TRBJ1-2|.|TRBV12-3/TRBV12-4
TGTGCCAGCAGTTTTACGGTCAACTATGGCTACACCTTC
CASSFTVNYGYTF
>many|TRBJ2-2|.|TRBV7-3
TGTGCCAGCAGCTTCCTTAGCGGCCCGGGCACCGGGGAGCTGTTTTTT
CASSFLSGPGTGELFF
>many|TRBJ1-2|.|TRBV6-5
TGTGCCAGCAGTTACGGCTTCCTGGACGGCTACACCTTC
CASSYGFLDGYTF
>.|TRBJ2-7|TRBD1|TRBV5-1
TGCGCCAGCAGCTCGACAGGGGAAGAACATTACGAGCAGTACTTC
CASSSTGEEHYEQYF
>many|TRBJ2-2|.|TRBV7-2
TGTGCCAGCAGCTTCGTTAAGAACACCGGGGAGCTGTTTTTT
CASSFVKNTGELFF
>few|TRBJ1-1|.|TRBV28
TGTGCCAGCACCCCCAGTACGAACACTGAAGCTTTCTTT
CASTPSTNTEAFF
>many|TRBJ1-2|.|TRBV27
TGTGCCAGCAGTTTCAGGGTCCCTGTCAACTATGGCTACACCTTC
CASSFRVPVNYGYTF
>many|TRBJ2-7|.|TRBV27
TGTGCCAGCAGGGGCTCACTCTACGAGCAGTACTTC
CASRGSLYEQYF
>many|TRBJ2-7|.|TRBV6-2/TRBV6-3
TGTGCCACCGAGGAGACTAGAGGTCTCGAGCAGTACTTC
CATEETRGLEQYF
>few|TRBJ2-3|TRBD1|TRBV25-1
TGTGCCAGCAGTTATACAGGGGGCACAGATACGCAGTATTTT
CASSYTGGTDTQYF
>.|TRBJ2-5|.|TRBV7-2
TGTGCCAGCAGTTCAGACGGGGACACCGAAGAGACCCAGTACTTC
CASSSDGDTEETQYF
>many|TRBJ2-5|.|TRBV28
TGTGCCAGCAACAAGGGCGACAAAGCCCAAGAGACCCAGTACTTC
CASNKGDKAQETQYF
>many|TRBJ1-1|TRBD1|TRBV30
TGTGCCTGGAAAGGGACAGGGGGCCCCAACACTGAAGCTTTCTTT
CAWKGTGGPNTEAFF
>few|TRBJ2-7|TRBD1|TRBV5-1
TGCGCCAGCAGCGCCCGGGACAGGGACTACGAGCAGTACTTC
CASSARDRDYEQYF
>many|TRBJ2-2|TRBD2|TRBV4-1
TGCGCCAGCAGCCAAGCACTAGCGGGAGGAACCGGGGAGCTGTTTTTT
CASSQALAGGTGELFF
>many|TRBJ1-2|.|TRBV7-2
TGTGCCAGCAGCAAGGGGGGACGGACCCTCTATGGCTACACCTTC
CASSKGGRTLYGYTF
>many|TRBJ2-7|TRBD1|TRBV11-2
TGTGCCAGCAGCTCCGGACAGGGTCTATACTACGAGCAGTACTTC
CASSSGQGLYYEQYF
>few|TRBJ1-1|.|TRBV11-2
TGTGCCAGCAGCCCATGGGCCCCCGGGGGAGCTTTCTTT
CASSPWAPGGAFF
>many|TRBJ2-5|.|TRBV7-2
TGTGCCAGCAGCTTAGTGAGGCTCCAAGAGACCCAGTACTTC
CASSLVRLQETQYF
>.|TRBJ1-2|TRBD1|TRBV15
TGTGCCACCAGCAGAGGACAGGGGGCTGGTGGCTACACCTTC
CATSRGQGAGGYTF